In its sample, the clone carrying this TCR beta chain was seen many times. The CDR3 is 15 amino acids. CDR1 and CDR2 from the germline V gene are SNHLY and FYNNEI. Trimming shortened V by 5 bases and J by 1 base, and 14 bases separated the two germline ends. RNA transcripts gave rise to amplified TCR beta CDR3 regions. The TCR CDR3 first-round RT-PCR relied on the HTBI primer set. TCRdb recomputed calls from the multiplex PCR reads with MiXCR, one row per CDR3 protein. The sample gives 700,000 or so distinct CDR3 sequences, roughly 17% of which show up once; approximately 8.4% is in the top ten. This entry comes from a study of T cells in Graves' hyperthyroidism and ophthalmopathy.

Sequencing was carried out using blood. This chain uses TRBV2 with TRBJ1-1, with D hard to call. This receptor was taken from a man aged 18 to 29 with Graves' hyperthyroidism. For the CDR3, the DNA is TGTGCCAGCAGTCGCTTTGGATACTCGAACACTGAAGCTTTCTTT. Translation gives CASSRFGYSNTEAFF.